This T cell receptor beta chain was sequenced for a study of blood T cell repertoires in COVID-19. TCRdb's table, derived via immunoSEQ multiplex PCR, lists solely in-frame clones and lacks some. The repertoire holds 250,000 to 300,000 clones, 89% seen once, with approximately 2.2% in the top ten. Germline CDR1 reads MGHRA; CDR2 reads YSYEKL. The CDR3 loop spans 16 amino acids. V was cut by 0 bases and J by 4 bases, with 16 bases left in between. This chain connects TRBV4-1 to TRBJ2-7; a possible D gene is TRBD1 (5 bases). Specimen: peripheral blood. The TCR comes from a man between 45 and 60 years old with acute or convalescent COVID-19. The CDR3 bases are TGCGCCAGCAGCCAAGACAAAGAAGGGGCTACGTACGAGCAGTACTTC. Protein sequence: CASSQDKEGATYEQYF.